The clone carrying this T cell receptor (beta chain) is a singleton in its sample. The data were produced by immunoSEQ multiplex PCR, yet TCRdb's version contains in-frame clones alone and is incomplete. This table holds over a million clones, roughly 70% found once. V was trimmed by 0 bases and J by 6 bases, leaving 11 bases between them. The CDR3 totals 13 residues. Germline CDR1 reads GTSNPN; CDR2 reads SVGIG (reference sequence). This entry is derived from a study of shared clonotypes between healthy human individuals. The V gene is TRBV30, the J gene TRBJ1-2; a possible D gene is TRBD1 (6 bases). Sample: memory CD4+ T cells sorted from blood. Subset described: CD45RA-negative fraction. The clonotype originates from a man between 18 and 29 years old in good health. The CDR3 DNA is TGTGCCTGGAGTGTACCCCCAGGGGATGGCTACACCTTC. Its protein product is CAWSVPPGDGYTF.